The rows below give T cell receptor beta chains drawn from one sample of a study of molecular identifiers for immune sequencing clone quantification. TCRdb redid the calling of the PCR reads with MiXCR, one entry per CDR3 protein. This table has approximately 550,000 distinct CDR3 sequences, about 20% appearing once. Source material: naive CD8+ T cells from blood, with Jurkat cell RNA spiked in. The receptors originated from a human donor in good health. Some libraries in this study had Jurkat cell RNA spiked in. Each CDR3 is given with its conserved first and last residue. A D gene is named only where the DNA matches it firmly. Only some rows state a clone size, as once, few, many or a class for expanded clones.

D	size	V	J	CDR3	DNA
TRBD2	many	TRBV30	TRBJ2-1	CAWSEGTNEQFF	TGTGCCTGGAGTGAAGGGACTAACGAGCAGTTCTTC
-	-	TRBV2	TRBJ1-4	CASSDSNPRGGLRGKLFF	TGTGCCAGCAGTGATTCTAATCCGCGGGGGGGTTTACGTGGAAAACTGTTTTTT
TRBD2	few	TRBV28	TRBJ2-7	CASLGLAAYEQYF	TGTGCCAGTCTGGGACTAGCGGCTTACGAGCAGTACTTC
-	few	TRBV19	TRBJ1-1	CASSIRGMNTEAFF	TGTGCCAGTAGTATTCGGGGGATGAACACTGAAGCTTTCTTT
TRBD2	-	TRBV27	TRBJ2-3	CASRTDDPGTSGSASIDTQYF	TGTGCCAGCAGAACCGATGACCCCGGGACTAGCGGGAGTGCTAGCATAGATACGCAGTATTTT
TRBD1	few	TRBV20-1	TRBJ2-3	CSARHPLDRGFGTQYF	TGCAGTGCTAGGCACCCTCTGGACAGGGGGTTTGGTACGCAGTATTTT
-	-	TRBV3-1	TRBJ2-7	CASSPGTAAHEQYF	TGTGCCAGCAGCCCCGGGACTGCTGCCCACGAGCAGTACTTC
-	-	TRBV4-3	TRBJ2-7	CASSQDVGNYEQYF	TGCGCCAGCAGCCAAGACGTAGGGAACTACGAGCAGTACTTC
-	many	TRBV6-5	TRBJ2-5	CASSYSEGWAETQYF	TGTGCCAGCAGTTACTCAGAGGGTTGGGCTGAGACCCAGTACTTC
-	-	TRBV7-9	TRBJ2-1	CASSLVGGPKGEQFF	TGTGCCAGCAGCTTAGTTGGGGGCCCCAAGGGTGAGCAGTTCTTC
-	many	TRBV2	TRBJ2-3	CASSNDWDPDTQYF	TGTGCCAGCAGCAATGACTGGGACCCAGATACGCAGTATTTT
-	-	TRBV29-1	TRBJ2-1	CSVALGENAYNEQFF	TGCAGCGTTGCTCTGGGAGAAAACGCCTACAATGAGCAGTTCTTC
-	-	TRBV2	TRBJ2-1	CASTDPLWDEQFF	TGTGCCAGCACGGATCCCCTGTGGGATGAGCAGTTCTTC
-	-	TRBV20-1	TRBJ2-3	CSAKDGYTDTQYF	TGCAGTGCCAAAGACGGCTACACAGATACGCAGTATTTT
-	-	TRBV30	TRBJ2-7	CAWSNRHEQYF	TGTGCCTGGAGTAACCGTCACGAGCAGTACTTC
-	few	TRBV9	TRBJ2-5	CASSVDSVGLRFEETQYF	TGTGCCAGCAGCGTGGACTCTGTAGGACTCCGCTTTGAAGAGACCCAGTACTTC
-	many	TRBV6-6	TRBJ1-3	CASSYAGEDTIYF	TGTGCCAGCAGTTACGCAGGGGAAGACACCATATATTTT
-	few	TRBV3-1	TRBJ1-2	CASSQDLAWNYGYTF	TGTGCCAGCAGCCAAGATTTAGCTTGGAACTATGGCTACACCTTC
-	many	TRBV19	TRBJ2-5	CASNQGFGETQYF	TGTGCCAGTAACCAGGGATTCGGAGAGACCCAGTACTTC
TRBD1	-	TRBV5-4	TRBJ2-2	CASSPDDRGLSGELFF	TGTGCCAGCAGCCCCGACGACAGGGGGCTTAGCGGGGAGCTGTTTTTT
-	few	TRBV19	TRBJ1-1	CASSIAGQVTEAFF	TGTGCCAGTAGTATTGCGGGGCAGGTGACTGAAGCTTTCTTT
-	few	TRBV20-1	TRBJ2-7	CSAISLGQTRYEQYF	TGCAGTGCTATCTCTTTAGGACAGACCCGCTACGAGCAGTACTTC
TRBD1	few	TRBV18	TRBJ2-7	CASSPWDRGHEQYF	TGTGCCAGCTCACCATGGGACAGGGGTCACGAGCAGTACTTC
-	many	TRBV10-3	TRBJ2-1	CAISEAEQGLDEQFF	TGTGCCATCAGTGAGGCTGAACAGGGACTGGATGAGCAGTTCTTC
-	once	TRBV2	TRBJ1-5	CASRRSGIDNQPQHF	TGTGCCAGCAGGAGATCAGGGATTGACAATCAGCCCCAGCATTTT
TRBD2	many	TRBV9	TRBJ2-7	CASSAGTSGRYEQYF	TGTGCCAGCAGCGCCGGGACTAGCGGGAGGTACGAGCAGTACTTC
TRBD2	many	TRBV5-4	TRBJ2-5	CASSFLAGEETQYF	TGTGCCAGCAGCTTCTTAGCGGGAGAAGAGACCCAGTACTTC
TRBD2	few	TRBV10-2	TRBJ2-7	CASSESLGGRSYEQYF	TGCGCCAGCAGTGAGTCCTTGGGCGGGAGGTCCTACGAGCAGTACTTC
TRBD2	-	TRBV10-3	TRBJ2-3	CAARGVGTDTQYF	TGTGCCGCCCGGGGGGTGGGCACAGATACGCAGTATTTT
-	few	TRBV4-1	TRBJ1-1	CASSQALGMGSFF	TGCGCCAGCAGCCAAGCCCTGGGGATGGGGTCTTTCTTT
-	-	TRBV13	TRBJ2-3	CASSSGQRNTDTQYF	TGTGCCAGCAGCTCAGGGCAGAGAAACACAGATACGCAGTATTTT
TRBD2	-	TRBV27	TRBJ2-3	CASSLFLVSGVTDTQYF	TGTGCCAGCAGTTTATTCCTAGTTAGCGGGGTCACAGATACGCAGTATTTT
TRBD1	-	TRBV20-1	TRBJ2-5	CSARDVRGTGQETQYF	TGCAGTGCTAGAGATGTCCGAGGGACAGGGCAAGAGACCCAGTACTTC
TRBD1	few	TRBV2	TRBJ2-1	CASVGPGTVTHNEQFF	TGTGCCAGCGTGGGACCCGGGACAGTCACCCACAATGAGCAGTTCTTC
-	-	TRBV19	TRBJ2-1	CASSNHPDSDNEQFF	TGTGCCAGTAGTAACCATCCCGACAGCGACAATGAGCAGTTCTTC
-	few	TRBV7-6	TRBJ2-1	CASSFARVAYNEQFF	TGTGCCAGCAGCTTTGCCAGGGTAGCCTACAATGAGCAGTTCTTC
-	-	TRBV29-1	TRBJ2-7	CSVMVGASFDEQYF	TGCAGCGTGATGGTAGGAGCTAGCTTTGACGAGCAGTACTTC
TRBD1	-	TRBV29-1	TRBJ2-5	CSEITGDSWETQYF	TGCAGCGAGATAACCGGGGACAGTTGGGAGACCCAGTACTTC
-	many	TRBV4-1	TRBJ2-5	CASSQGGDNQETQYF	TGCGCCAGCAGCCAAGGGGGCGATAACCAAGAGACCCAGTACTTC
-	once	TRBV27	TRBJ2-7	CASGPGLTYEQYF	TGTGCCAGCGGTCCCGGACTGACCTACGAGCAGTACTTC
-	many	TRBV4-1	TRBJ2-4	CASSQERGSLAKNIQYF	TGCGCCAGCAGCCAAGAACGGGGGTCATTAGCCAAAAACATTCAGTACTTC
TRBD2	many	TRBV29-1	TRBJ2-3	CSVVTSGGVDTQYF	TGCAGCGTTGTAACTAGCGGGGGCGTAGATACGCAGTATTTT
TRBD2	-	TRBV7-9	TRBJ2-1	CASSDRTSGGPTYNEQFF	TGTGCCAGCAGCGACAGGACTAGCGGGGGGCCGACCTACAATGAGCAGTTCTTC
-	-	TRBV27	TRBJ2-7	CASSPPDARGGQYF	TGTGCCAGCAGTCCCCCCGACGCGAGGGGGGGGCAGTACTTC
-	many	TRBV4-3	TRBJ2-3	CASSQEVSGTSTDTQYF	TGCGCCAGCAGCCAAGAAGTTTCCGGGACTAGCACAGATACGCAGTATTTT
-	-	TRBV30	TRBJ1-1	CAWSAGVMNTEAFF	TGTGCCTGGAGTGCTGGAGTGATGAACACTGAAGCTTTCTTT
-	many	TRBV5-5	TRBJ1-1	CASSSSLGAGAFF	TGTGCCAGCAGCTCCTCGCTGGGGGCAGGAGCTTTCTTT
TRBD2	many	TRBV7-9	TRBJ2-7	CASSTGLVTYEQYF	TGTGCCAGCAGCACGGGACTAGTTACCTACGAGCAGTACTTC
TRBD1	-	TRBV30	TRBJ1-2	CAWNKQGGYGYTF	TGTGCCTGGAACAAACAGGGGGGCTATGGCTACACCTTC
-	few	TRBV6-1	TRBJ1-5	CAVRAVPNSNQPQHF	TGTGCCGTCCGGGCAGTACCAAATAGCAATCAGCCCCAGCATTTT
-	few	TRBV7-9	TRBJ2-3	CASSPINTDTQYF	TGTGCCAGCAGCCCGATAAACACAGATACGCAGTATTTT
TRBD1	few	TRBV7-2	TRBJ2-5	CASRKDRGKVETQYF	TGTGCCAGCAGAAAAGACAGGGGGAAAGTGGAAACCCAGTACTTC
-	-	TRBV3-1	TRBJ2-7	CASSSLLSGYEQYF	TGTGCCAGCAGCTCTTTGCTAAGTGGTTACGAGCAGTACTTC
-	many	TRBV30	TRBJ2-3	CAWGQPIHTDTQYF	TGTGCCTGGGGACAGCCTATTCACACAGATACGCAGTATTTT
-	-	TRBV27	TRBJ2-2	CASSLSNWGTGELFF	TGTGCCAGCAGTTTGTCGAATTGGGGCACCGGGGAGCTGTTTTTT
-	-	TRBV19	TRBJ1-1	CASSISIEREAFF	TGTGCCAGTAGTATTTCGATCGAGCGGGAAGCTTTCTTT
TRBD1	many	TRBV7-2	TRBJ2-7	CASSLTTGYEQYF	TGTGCCAGCAGCCTAACGACAGGGTACGAGCAGTACTTC